This T cell receptor beta chain was obtained from a study of sequential checkpoint blockade in melanoma. Study-wide background: Both treatment sequences were followed by maintenance nivolumab.

Regarding treatment: randomized to nivolumab then ipilimumab (arm A) or the reverse (arm B). No patient had prior DNA-damaging chemotherapy. Sequencing used immunoSEQ multiplex PCR; TCRdb keeps in-frame clones, though not all of them. The sample lists approximately 8,800 clones; around 66% were seen once. This clone was picked up one time. Trimming took 5 bases from V and 2 from J; bases not matched to a gene: 15. The germline CDR1 and CDR2 sequences are MNHEY and SMNVEV (reference sequence). The CDR3 loop spans 18 amino acids. The chain has TRBV27 and TRBJ2-7; 10 bases are shared with TRBD2. Specimen: CD8+ T cells sorted from blood (inferred from file names), collected from a patient given nivolumab and ipilimumab in sequence. This clonotype originated in a human donor with melanoma. The CDR3 here is CASSPSPPGTSATYEQYF. In DNA form, the CDR3 reads TGTGCCAGCAGTCCATCCCCGCCGGGGACTAGCGCTACCTACGAGCAGTACTTC.